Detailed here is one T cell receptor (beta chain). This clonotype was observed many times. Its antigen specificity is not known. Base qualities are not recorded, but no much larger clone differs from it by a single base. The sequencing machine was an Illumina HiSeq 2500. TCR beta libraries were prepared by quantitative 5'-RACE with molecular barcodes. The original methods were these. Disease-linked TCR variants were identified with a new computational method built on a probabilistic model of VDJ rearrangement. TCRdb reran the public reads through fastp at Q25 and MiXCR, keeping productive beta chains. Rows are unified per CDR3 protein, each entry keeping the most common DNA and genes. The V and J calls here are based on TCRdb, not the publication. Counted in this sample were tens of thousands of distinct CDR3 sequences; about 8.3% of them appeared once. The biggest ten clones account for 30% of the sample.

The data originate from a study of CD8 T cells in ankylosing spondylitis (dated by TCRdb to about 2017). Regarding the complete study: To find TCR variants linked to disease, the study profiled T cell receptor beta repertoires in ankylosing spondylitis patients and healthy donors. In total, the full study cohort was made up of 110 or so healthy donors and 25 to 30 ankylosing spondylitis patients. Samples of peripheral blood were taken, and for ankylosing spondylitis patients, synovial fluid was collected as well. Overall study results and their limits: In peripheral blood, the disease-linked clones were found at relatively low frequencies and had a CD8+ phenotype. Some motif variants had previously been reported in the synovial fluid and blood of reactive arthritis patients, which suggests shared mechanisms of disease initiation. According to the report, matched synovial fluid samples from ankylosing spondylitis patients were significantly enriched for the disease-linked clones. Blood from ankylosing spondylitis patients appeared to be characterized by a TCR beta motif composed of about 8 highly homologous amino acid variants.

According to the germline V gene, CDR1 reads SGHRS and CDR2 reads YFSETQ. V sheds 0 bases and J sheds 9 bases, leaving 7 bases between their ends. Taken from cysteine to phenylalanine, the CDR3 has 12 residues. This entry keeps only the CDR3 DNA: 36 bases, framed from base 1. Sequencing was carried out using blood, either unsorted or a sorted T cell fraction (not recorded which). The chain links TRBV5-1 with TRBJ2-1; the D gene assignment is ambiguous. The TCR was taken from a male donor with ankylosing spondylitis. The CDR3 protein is CASSLGGSEQFF. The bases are TGCGCCAGCAGCTTGGGAGGATCTGAGCAGTTCTTC.